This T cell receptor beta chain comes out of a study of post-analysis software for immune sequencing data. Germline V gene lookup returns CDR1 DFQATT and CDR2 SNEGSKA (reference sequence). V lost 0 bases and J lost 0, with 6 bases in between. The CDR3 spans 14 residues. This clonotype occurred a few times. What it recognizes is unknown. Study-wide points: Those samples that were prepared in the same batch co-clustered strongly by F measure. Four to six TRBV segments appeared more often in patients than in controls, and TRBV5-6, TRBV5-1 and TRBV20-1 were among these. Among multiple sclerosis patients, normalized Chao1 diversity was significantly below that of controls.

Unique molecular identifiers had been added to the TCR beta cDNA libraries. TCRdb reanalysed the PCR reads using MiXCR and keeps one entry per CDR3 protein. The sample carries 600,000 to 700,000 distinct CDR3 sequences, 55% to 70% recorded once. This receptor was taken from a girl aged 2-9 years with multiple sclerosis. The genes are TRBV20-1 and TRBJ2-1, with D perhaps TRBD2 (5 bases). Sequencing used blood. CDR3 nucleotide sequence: TGCAGTGCTAGAGATGGGAGCTCCTACAATGAGCAGTTCTTC. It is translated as CSARDGSSYNEQFF.